The 4 T cell receptor beta chains in this list originate from one sample, sequenced in a study of post-analysis software for immune sequencing data. Whole-study findings and limits: When patients were compared with controls, about five TRBV segments were more frequent, TRBV5-6, TRBV5-1 and TRBV20-1 among them.

Their antigens remain unidentified. cDNA libraries for TCR beta contained unique molecular identifiers. TCRdb reprocessed the PCR reads with MiXCR, giving one entry per CDR3 protein. The sample carries some 800,000 distinct CDR3 sequences, around 46% recorded once. The sequenced sample was blood. These receptors came from a girl between 5 and 17 years old with multiple sclerosis.

In this sample, this clonotype turned up a few times. The rearrangement links TRBV28 to TRBJ2-7; 9 bases align to TRBD2. The V segment lost 3 bases and the J segment 5 bases; nucleotides outside the gene matches: 17. CDR1 is MDHEN and CDR2 is SYDVKM in the germline V gene. This CDR3 region has 18 residues. CDR3 DNA sequence: TGTGCCAGCAGTTTCCCATTGCCGTCCCTAGCGGGAAGACACGAGCAGTACTTC. Translation gives CASSFPLPSLAGRHEQYF.

The J gene is TRBJ2-3, the V gene TRBV29-1, with 7 bases fitting TRBD2. The trim removed 4 bases at V and 1 base at J, leaving 11 bases unmatched. CDR1 and CDR2 (germline): SQVTM, ANQGSEA. The CDR3 extends over 16 amino acids. CDR3 nucleotide sequence: TGCAGCGTTGGGGGCGGGAGCAGTCGCGGCACAGATACGCAGTATTTT. Its protein product is CSVGGGSSRGTDTQYF.

The chain links TRBV7-2 to TRBJ1-1, with D unclear. The CDR3 spans 14 residues. Germline V gives CDR1 SGHTA, CDR2 FQGNSA. Between the trimmed V and J ends, which lost 1 base and 1 base, there was a span of 7 bases. CDR3 nucleotides: TGTGCCAGCAGCTTAGGACGATCGAACACTGAAGCTTTCTTT. It codes for CASSLGRSNTEAFF.

This CDR3 reads CSAETGVRSANNEQFF. The CDR3 coding sequence is TGCAGTGCTGAGACAGGGGTCAGGTCTGCTAACAATGAGCAGTTCTTC. V is TRBV20-1 and J is TRBJ2-1; 8 bases map to TRBD1. CDR3 length: 16 residues. The germline V gene has CDR1 DFQATT and CDR2 SNEGSKA (reference sequence). Germline trimming cut 5 bases from V and 5 bases from J; bases unmatched to any gene: 14.